This is a list of T cell receptor beta chains from one sample in a study of blood T cell repertoires in COVID-19. Repertoires were generated with immunoSEQ multiplex PCR, while TCRdb's copy carries only in-frame clones and drops some. The table includes hundreds of thousands of clones, 80% to 90% detected once. Sequences were obtained from peripheral blood. These receptors were taken from a man between 40 and 49 years old with acute or convalescent COVID-19. Both conserved end residues are part of each CDR3. Fields, in order: J gene, D gene, clone size, CDR3 length, V gene, CDR3 DNA, CDR3 protein. A D gene is named only where the DNA matches it firmly. Not all rows give a size; the values are once, few, many and, for expanded clones, a class.

J: TRBJ1-4
D: .
size: once
length: 15
V: TRBV5-4
DNA: TGTGCCAGCAGCGGGCAGGGGAGTGCTGATGAAAAACTGTTTTTT
CDR3: CASSGQGSADEKLFF

J: TRBJ2-7
D: .
size: .
length: 16
V: TRBV2
DNA: TGTGCCAGCAGTCCTCTTGGACCTCGGCGGGGTAGCGAGCAGTACTTC
CDR3: CASSPLGPRRGSEQYF

J: TRBJ2-1
D: .
size: once
length: 15
V: TRBV21-1
DNA: TGTGCCAGCTCAGGGCAAGGGGGCAAATACAATGAGCAGTTCTTC
CDR3: CASSGQGGKYNEQFF

J: TRBJ1-2
D: .
size: .
length: 10
V: TRBV12-5
DNA: TGTGCTAGTGACGGGAATGGCTACACCTTC
CDR3: CASDGNGYTF

J: TRBJ1-2
D: .
size: .
length: 14
V: TRBV6-5
DNA: TGTGCCAGCAGTTTTCAGACAGGCAACTATGGCTACACCTTC
CDR3: CASSFQTGNYGYTF

J: TRBJ2-1
D: .
size: .
length: 15
V: TRBV5-1
DNA: TGCGCCAGCAGCTTGGCAGTAGGAGGGCACAATGAGCAGTTCTTC
CDR3: CASSLAVGGHNEQFF

J: TRBJ2-3
D: TRBD1
size: once
length: 15
V: TRBV11-2
DNA: TGTGCCAGCAGCCTTACAGGGGCCCGCACAGATACGCAGTATTTT
CDR3: CASSLTGARTDTQYF

J: TRBJ2-1
D: .
size: .
length: 15
V: TRBV5-4
DNA: TGTGCCAGCAGCAGACTAGTGGTAGGGTACAATGAGCAGTTCTTC
CDR3: CASSRLVVGYNEQFF

J: TRBJ1-2
D: TRBD1
size: .
length: 15
V: TRBV6-5
DNA: TGTGCCAGCAGTTACTTAGGGGGCAGTTGGAATGGCTACACCTTC
CDR3: CASSYLGGSWNGYTF

J: TRBJ1-4
D: TRBD1
size: .
length: 15
V: TRBV11-2
DNA: TGTGCCAGCAGCTACCAGGGGGCGACTAATGAAAAACTGTTTTTT
CDR3: CASSYQGATNEKLFF

J: TRBJ2-7
D: .
size: .
length: 16
V: TRBV11-2
DNA: TGTGCCAGCAGCCCCCAGGGCCGCAGTCATCCCTACGAGCAGTACTTC
CDR3: CASSPQGRSHPYEQYF

J: TRBJ2-3
D: .
size: once
length: 15
V: TRBV4-2
DNA: TGTGCCAGCAGCCAAGCGGCAGGGGTAACAGATACGCAGTATTTT
CDR3: CASSQAAGVTDTQYF

J: TRBJ2-1
D: TRBD2
size: .
length: 16
V: TRBV7-3
DNA: TGTGCCAGCAGCCGGTCGGCTAGCGGGGGGTACAATGAGCAGTTCTTC
CDR3: CASSRSASGGYNEQFF

J: TRBJ2-2
D: TRBD2
size: once
length: 16
V: TRBV7-2
DNA: TGTGCCAGCAGCTTCACTAGCGGGATTAACACCGGGGAGCTGTTTTTT
CDR3: CASSFTSGINTGELFF

J: TRBJ1-2
D: .
size: .
length: 13
V: TRBV14
DNA: TGTGCCAGCAGCCAAGCTGTGAACTATGGCTACACCTTC
CDR3: CASSQAVNYGYTF

J: TRBJ2-7
D: .
size: .
length: 15
V: TRBV3-1/TRBV3-2
DNA: TGTGCCAGCAGCCACCCGGGACAAACGGTCTACGAGCAGTACTTC
CDR3: CASSHPGQTVYEQYF

J: TRBJ1-1
D: .
size: .
length: 13
V: TRBV7-3
DNA: TGTGCCAGCAGCTACCGGGAGAACACTGAAGCTTTCTTT
CDR3: CASSYRENTEAFF

J: TRBJ2-7
D: TRBD2
size: .
length: 17
V: TRBV7-2
DNA: TGTGCCAGCAGCTTACGAGAGGATAGGCGGGGGGCCTACGAGCAGTACTTC
CDR3: CASSLREDRRGAYEQYF

J: TRBJ1-5
D: .
size: .
length: 14
V: TRBV14
DNA: TGTGCCAGCAGCCCCTCAAACGGGAATCAGCCCCAGCATTTT
CDR3: CASSPSNGNQPQHF

J: TRBJ1-5
D: .
size: .
length: 15
V: TRBV10-2
DNA: TGCGCCAGCAGTGAGTCGGGGGGGGGCAATCAGCCCCAGCATTTT
CDR3: CASSESGGGNQPQHF

J: TRBJ2-7
D: .
size: .
length: 14
V: TRBV7-6
DNA: TGTGCCAGCAGCTTAGAATGGGACGCGGGAGAGCAGTACTTC
CDR3: CASSLEWDAGEQYF

J: TRBJ1-2
D: .
size: .
length: 13
V: TRBV6-5
DNA: TGTGCCAGCAGTTTACAGGGAACGTTTGGCTACACCTTC
CDR3: CASSLQGTFGYTF

J: TRBJ1-1
D: .
size: .
length: 13
V: TRBV5-4
DNA: TGTGCCAGCAGCTCCAGGGCGAACACTGAAGCTTTCTTT
CDR3: CASSSRANTEAFF

J: TRBJ1-1
D: TRBD1
size: .
length: 12
V: TRBV29-1
DNA: TGCAGCGTTACCGACAGGGGAACTGAAGCTTTCTTT
CDR3: CSVTDRGTEAFF

J: TRBJ1-2
D: .
size: .
length: 16
V: TRBV30
DNA: TGTGCCTATCACCCAGGGGCGCGGTTTGGGAACTATGGCTACACCTTC
CDR3: CAYHPGARFGNYGYTF

J: TRBJ1-1
D: .
size: few
length: 11
V: TRBV19
DNA: TGTGCCAGTAGCGGGGGACGACGAGCTTTCTTT
CDR3: CASSGGRRAFF

J: TRBJ2-7
D: .
size: .
length: 13
V: TRBV6-5
DNA: TGTGCCAGCAATACCGGGTTAGCAGCGGAGCAGTACTTC
CDR3: CASNTGLAAEQYF

J: TRBJ1-2
D: .
size: .
length: 14
V: TRBV10-3
DNA: TGTGCCATCAGTGGGGCAGGGTTCCCCTATGGCTACACCTTC
CDR3: CAISGAGFPYGYTF

J: TRBJ2-3
D: TRBD2
size: .
length: 20
V: TRBV28
DNA: TGTGCCAGCAGTCTTTTTTCGATCGTGCGCGGGGGTCCCACGACAGATACGCAGTATTTT
CDR3: CASSLFSIVRGGPTTDTQYF

J: TRBJ2-7
D: .
size: .
length: 15
V: TRBV4-1
DNA: TGCGCCAGCAGCCCCGGTGAAGTCTTCTCCTACGAGCAGTACTTC
CDR3: CASSPGEVFSYEQYF

J: TRBJ2-7
D: .
size: few
length: 13
V: TRBV3-1/TRBV3-2
DNA: TGTGCCAGCAGCCAAGTTCGTCAGGGCGAGCAGTACTTC
CDR3: CASSQVRQGEQYF

J: TRBJ1-3
D: .
size: .
length: 15
V: TRBV12-2
DNA: TGTGCAAGTCACCCTGAAGGAGGGACTGGAAACACCATATATTTT
CDR3: CASHPEGGTGNTIYF

J: TRBJ1-4
D: TRBD1
size: .
length: 13
V: TRBV9
DNA: TGTGCCAGCGGACAGGGGGCCGGAGAAAAACTGTTTTTT
CDR3: CASGQGAGEKLFF